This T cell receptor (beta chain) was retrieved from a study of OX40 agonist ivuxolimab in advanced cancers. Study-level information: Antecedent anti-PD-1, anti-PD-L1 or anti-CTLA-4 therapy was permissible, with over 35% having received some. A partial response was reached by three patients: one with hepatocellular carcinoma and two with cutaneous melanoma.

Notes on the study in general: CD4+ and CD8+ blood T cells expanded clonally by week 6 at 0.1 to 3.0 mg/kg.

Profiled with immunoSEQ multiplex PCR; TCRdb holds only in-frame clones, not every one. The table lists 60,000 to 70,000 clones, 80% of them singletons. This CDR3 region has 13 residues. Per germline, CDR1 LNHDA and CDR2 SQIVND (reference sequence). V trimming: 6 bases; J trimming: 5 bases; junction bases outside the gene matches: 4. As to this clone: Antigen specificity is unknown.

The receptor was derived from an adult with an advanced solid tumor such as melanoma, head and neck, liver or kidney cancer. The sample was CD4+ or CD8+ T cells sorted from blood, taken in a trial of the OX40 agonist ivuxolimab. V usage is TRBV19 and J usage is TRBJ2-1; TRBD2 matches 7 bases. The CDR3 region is CASRRSGNNEQFF. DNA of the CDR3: TGTGCCAGTAGAAGAAGCGGGAACAATGAGCAGTTCTTC. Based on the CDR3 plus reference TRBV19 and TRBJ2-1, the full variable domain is DGGITQSPKYLFRKEGQNVTLSCEQNLNHDAMYWYRQDPGQGLRLIYYSQIVNDFQKGDIAEGYSVSREKKESFPLTVTSAQKNPTAFYLCASRRSGNNEQFFGPGTRLTVL.